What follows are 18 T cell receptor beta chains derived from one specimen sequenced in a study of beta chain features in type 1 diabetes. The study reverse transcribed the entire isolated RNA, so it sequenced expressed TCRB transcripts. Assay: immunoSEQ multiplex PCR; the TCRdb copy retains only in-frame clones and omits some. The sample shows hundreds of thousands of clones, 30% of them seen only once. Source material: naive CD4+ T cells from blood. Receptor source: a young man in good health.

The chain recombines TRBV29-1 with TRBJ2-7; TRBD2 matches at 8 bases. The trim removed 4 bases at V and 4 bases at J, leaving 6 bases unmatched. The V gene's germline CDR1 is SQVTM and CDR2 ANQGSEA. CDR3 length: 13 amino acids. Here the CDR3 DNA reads TGCAGCGTTGCAGGACTAGCAGGGTACGAGCAGTACTTC. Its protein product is CSVAGLAGYEQYF.

The CDR3 coding sequence is TGTGCCAGCAGTTCCTACAAAGCGGGGTTGGGTGAGACCCAGTACTTC. Encoded protein: CASSSYKAGLGETQYF. The chain combines TRBV27 with TRBJ2-5, with 7 bases lining up with TRBD2. The germline CDR1 and CDR2 sequences are MNHEY and SMNVEV (reference sequence). J was trimmed by 5 bases and V by 4 bases; bases with no gene match: 13. The CDR3 is 16 amino acids.

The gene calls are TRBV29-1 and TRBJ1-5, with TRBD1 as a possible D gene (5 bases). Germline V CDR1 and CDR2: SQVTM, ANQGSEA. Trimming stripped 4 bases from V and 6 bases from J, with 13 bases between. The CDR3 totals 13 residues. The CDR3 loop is CSVVGLGGQPQHF. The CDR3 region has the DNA TGCAGCGTTGTAGGTTTGGGGGGTCAGCCCCAGCATTTT.

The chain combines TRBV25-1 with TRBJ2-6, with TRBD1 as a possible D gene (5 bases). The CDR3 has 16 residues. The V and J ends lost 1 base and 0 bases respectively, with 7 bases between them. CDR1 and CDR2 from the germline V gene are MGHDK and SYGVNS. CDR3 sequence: CASSEWQGSGANVLTF. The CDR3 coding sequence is TGTGCCAGCAGTGAATGGCAGGGCTCTGGGGCCAACGTCCTGACTTTC.

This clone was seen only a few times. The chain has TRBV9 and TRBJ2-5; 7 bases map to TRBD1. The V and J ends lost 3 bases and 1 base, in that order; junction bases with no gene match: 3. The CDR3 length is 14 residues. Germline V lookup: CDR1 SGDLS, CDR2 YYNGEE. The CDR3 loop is CASSDGQAQETQYF. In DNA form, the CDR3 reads TGTGCCAGCAGCGATGGACAGGCCCAAGAGACCCAGTACTTC.

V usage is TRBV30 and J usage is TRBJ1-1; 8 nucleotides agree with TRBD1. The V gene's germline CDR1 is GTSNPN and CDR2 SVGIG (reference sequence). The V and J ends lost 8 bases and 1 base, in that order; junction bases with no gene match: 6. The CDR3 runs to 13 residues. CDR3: CARNQGANTEAFF. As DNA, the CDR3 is TGTGCCCGCAATCAGGGGGCGAACACTGAAGCTTTCTTT. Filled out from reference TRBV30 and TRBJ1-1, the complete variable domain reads SQTIHQWPATLVQPVGSPLSLECTVEGTSNPNLYWYRQAAGRGLQLLFYSVGIGQISSEVPQNLSASRPQDRQFILSSKKLLLSDSGFYLCARNQGANTEAFFGQGTRLTVV.

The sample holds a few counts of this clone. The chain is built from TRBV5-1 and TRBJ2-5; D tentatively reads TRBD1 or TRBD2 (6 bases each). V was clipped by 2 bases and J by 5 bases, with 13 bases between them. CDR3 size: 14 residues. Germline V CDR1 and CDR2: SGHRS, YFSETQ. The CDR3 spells CASSFYRAGETQYF. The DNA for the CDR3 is TGCGCCAGCAGCTTCTACAGGGCGGGGGAGACCCAGTACTTC.

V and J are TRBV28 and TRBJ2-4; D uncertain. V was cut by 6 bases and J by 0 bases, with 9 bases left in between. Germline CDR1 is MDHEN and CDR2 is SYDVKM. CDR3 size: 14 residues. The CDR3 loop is CASSIRLAKNIQYF. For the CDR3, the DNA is TGTGCCAGCAGCATACGATTAGCCAAAAACATTCAGTACTTC.

In nucleotides, the CDR3 is TGTGCCAGCAGTTTTTTTGACAGGTCTAGCACAGATACGCAGTATTTT. It specifies CASSFFDRSSTDTQYF. The chain carries TRBV7-2 and TRBJ2-3; perhaps TRBD1 as D (6 bases). Germline lookup yields CDR1 SGHTA and CDR2 FQGNSA. CDR3 length equals 16 residues. V lost 6 bases and J lost 0, with 16 bases in between.

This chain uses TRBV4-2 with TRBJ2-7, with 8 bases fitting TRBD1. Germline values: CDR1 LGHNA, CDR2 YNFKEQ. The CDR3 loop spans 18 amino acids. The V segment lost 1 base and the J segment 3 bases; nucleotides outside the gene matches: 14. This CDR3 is CASSQAWLGQGALYEQYF. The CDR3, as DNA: TGTGCCAGCAGCCAAGCATGGTTGGGGCAGGGGGCCCTCTACGAGCAGTACTTC.

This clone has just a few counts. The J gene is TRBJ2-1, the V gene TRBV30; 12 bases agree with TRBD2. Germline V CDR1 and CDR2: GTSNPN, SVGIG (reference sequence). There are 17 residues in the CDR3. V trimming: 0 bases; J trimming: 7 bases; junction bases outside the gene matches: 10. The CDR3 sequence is CAWSVSLTSGGRNEQFF. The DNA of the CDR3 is TGTGCCTGGAGTGTATCCCTTACTAGCGGGGGGAGGAATGAGCAGTTCTTC. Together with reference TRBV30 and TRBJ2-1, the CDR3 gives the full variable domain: SQTIHQWPATLVQPVGSPLSLECTVEGTSNPNLYWYRQAAGRGLQLLFYSVGIGQISSEVPQNLSASRPQDRQFILSSKKLLLSDSGFYLCAWSVSLTSGGRNEQFFGPGTRLTVL.

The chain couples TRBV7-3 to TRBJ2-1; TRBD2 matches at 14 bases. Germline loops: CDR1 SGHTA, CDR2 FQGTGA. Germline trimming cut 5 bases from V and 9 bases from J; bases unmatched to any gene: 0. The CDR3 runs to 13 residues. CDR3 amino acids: CASSGTSGSEQFF. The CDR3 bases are TGTGCCAGCAGCGGGACTAGCGGGAGTGAGCAGTTCTTC.

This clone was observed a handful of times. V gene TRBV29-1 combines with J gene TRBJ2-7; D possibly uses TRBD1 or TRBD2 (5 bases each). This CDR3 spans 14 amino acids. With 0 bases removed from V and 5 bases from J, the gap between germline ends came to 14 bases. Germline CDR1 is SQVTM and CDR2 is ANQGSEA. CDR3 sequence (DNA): TGCAGCGTTGAAGAGAGTCCGACGGGACACGAGCAGTACTTC. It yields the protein CSVEESPTGHEQYF.

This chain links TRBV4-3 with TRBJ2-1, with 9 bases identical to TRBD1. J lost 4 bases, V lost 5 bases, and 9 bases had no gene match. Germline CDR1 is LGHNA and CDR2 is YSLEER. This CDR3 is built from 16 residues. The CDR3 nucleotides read TGCGCCAGCAGCTTCCAACAGGGGGCTATGTACAATGAGCAGTTCTTC. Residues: CASSFQQGAMYNEQFF.

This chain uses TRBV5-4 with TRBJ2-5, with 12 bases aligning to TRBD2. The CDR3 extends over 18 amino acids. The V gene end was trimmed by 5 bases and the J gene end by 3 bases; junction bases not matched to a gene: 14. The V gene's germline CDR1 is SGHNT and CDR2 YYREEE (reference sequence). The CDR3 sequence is CASSLRPSGRAMKETQYF. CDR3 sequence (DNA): TGTGCCAGCAGTTTGCGGCCTAGCGGGAGGGCCATGAAAGAGACCCAGTACTTC. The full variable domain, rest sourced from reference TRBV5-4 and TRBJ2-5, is ETGVTQSPTHLIKTRGQQVTLRCSSQSGHNTVSWYQQALGQGPQFIFQYYREEENGRGNFPPRFSGLQFPNYSSELNVNALELDDSALYLCASSLRPSGRAMKETQYFGPGTRLLVL.

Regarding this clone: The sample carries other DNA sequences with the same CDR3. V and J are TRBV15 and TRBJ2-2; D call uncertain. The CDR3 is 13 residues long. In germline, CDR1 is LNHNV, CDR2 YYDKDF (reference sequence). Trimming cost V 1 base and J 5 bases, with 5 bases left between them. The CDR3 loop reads CATSRGGTGELFF. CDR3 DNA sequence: TGTGCCACCAGCAGAGGTGGTACCGGGGAGCTGTTTTTT.

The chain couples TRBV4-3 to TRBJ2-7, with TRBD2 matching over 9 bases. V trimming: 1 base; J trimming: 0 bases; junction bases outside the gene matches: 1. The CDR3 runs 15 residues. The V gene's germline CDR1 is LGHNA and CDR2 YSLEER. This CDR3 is CASSQGSGSSYEQYF. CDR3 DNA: TGCGCCAGCAGCCAAGGTAGCGGGAGCTCCTACGAGCAGTACTTC.

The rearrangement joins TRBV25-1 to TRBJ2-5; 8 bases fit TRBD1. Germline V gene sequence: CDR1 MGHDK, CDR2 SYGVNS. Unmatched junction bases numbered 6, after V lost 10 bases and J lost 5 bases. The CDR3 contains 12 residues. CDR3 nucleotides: TGTGCCATCCAGGGGGCAGGGGAGACCCAGTACTTC. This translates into CAIQGAGETQYF.